These 24 T cell receptor beta chains were all obtained from the same sample, sequenced in a study of blood T cells in healthy people across ages (dated by TCRdb to 2015 to 2017). The protocol used for the library was 5' RACE. Sequencing used an Illumina HiSeq 2500. The second PCR ran for roughly 7 to 12 cycles and used a J-beta primer mix along with a sample-barcoded 5' primer. Using fastp at Q25 and MiXCR, TCRdb reprocessed the public reads and kept productive beta chains. Each entry merges the rows of one CDR3 protein and shows their most common DNA and genes. This sample has hundreds of thousands of distinct CDR3 sequences in its table, and roughly half of those were observed once. The ten largest clonotypes hold approximately 15% of the sample. Specimen: blood. The source of these receptors is a woman at least 80 years old in good health.

This clonotype was seen only a few times. The chain carries TRBV20-1 and TRBJ2-7; D not resolved. The V end was cut by 1 base, the J end by 4 bases, with 11 bases between. CDR1 DFQATT and CDR2 SNEGSKA come from the germline V gene (reference sequence). The CDR3 consists of 13 residues. The CDR3 DNA reads as TGCAGTGCTAGAGTTCCGAGCATGTACGAGCAGTACTTC. Its translation is CSARVPSMYEQYF.

The J gene is TRBJ2-1, the V gene TRBV27; TRBD2 matches 10 bases. This CDR3 has 14 amino acids. Germline loops: CDR1 MNHEY, CDR2 SMNVEV (reference sequence). V lost 4 bases, J lost 7 bases, and 4 bases stayed unmatched. For the CDR3, the DNA is TGTGCCAGCAGTTGGAGCGGGAGGGGAAATGAGCAGTTCTTC. It codes for CASSWSGRGNEQFF.

The chain has TRBV10-3 and TRBJ2-5, with D tentatively TRBD1 (5 bases). The CDR3 extends over 16 amino acids. Deletions cut 0 bases from V and 6 bases from J, with 17 bases between. Germline-derived CDR1 and CDR2 are ENHRY and SYGVKD. In DNA, the CDR3 is TGTGCCATCAGTGAGTCCCAGGGCAGACCTCCGAAGACCCAGTACTTC. This encodes CAISESQGRPPKTQYF.

The chain links TRBV20-1 to TRBJ1-5; TRBD1 might be the D (5 bases). V lost 3 bases and J lost 3, with 9 bases in between. The germline CDR1 and CDR2 sequences are DFQATT and SNEGSKA (reference sequence). CDR3 length: 13 residues. CDR3 sequence reads: CSASGTDNQPQHF. CDR3 sequence (DNA): TGCAGTGCTAGCGGGACGGACAATCAGCCCCAGCATTTT.

The chain's CDR3 is CASSQAEGLNLHF. The CDR3 nucleotides are TGCGCCAGCAGCCAAGCGGAGGGGCTAAACCTCCACTTT. The chain carries TRBV4-1 and TRBJ1-6; TRBD1 is a possible D gene (5 bases). V shed 1 base and J shed 15 bases, with 13 bases lying between them. The CDR3 totals 13 residues. The germline gives CDR1 MGHRA, CDR2 YSYEKL.

This clonotype was seen many times. The CDR3 here is CSASYRATLRQYF. The CDR3 coding sequence is TGCAGTGCTAGCTACAGGGCAACCCTCCGGCAGTACTTC. The chain carries TRBV20-1 and TRBJ2-5; tentative D call: TRBD1 (6 bases). Germline V lookup: CDR1 DFQATT, CDR2 SNEGSKA (reference sequence). The CDR3 runs to 13 residues. The V end lost 3 bases, the J end lost 11 bases, and 19 bases lay between the germline ends.

Many counts were recorded for this clonotype. V usage is TRBV20-1 and J usage is TRBJ2-1; no firm D call. Germline CDR1 is DFQATT and CDR2 is SNEGSKA (reference sequence). This CDR3 contains 13 residues. V was cut by 5 bases and J by 11 bases, with 19 bases left in between. CDR3 DNA: TGCAGTGCTCCCCCTTTTGGCGAGGAAAAGCAGTTCTTC. This gives the protein CSAPPFGEEKQFF.

This clonotype was observed a few times. This chain links TRBV7-9 with TRBJ1-2; D might be TRBD1 (5 bases). The V and J ends lost 8 bases and 7 bases respectively, with 17 bases between them. The CDR3 is 13 amino acids. In germline, CDR1 is SEHNR, CDR2 FQNEAQ (reference sequence). This chain's CDR3 is CASGQGTPCGYTF. In nucleotides, the CDR3 is TGTGCCAGCGGGCAAGGGACGCCATGTGGCTACACCTTC.

This rearrangement joins TRBV7-2 to TRBJ2-5; tentative D call: TRBD2 (6 bases). The DNA end is more similar to TRBJ2-7, so the J call may be wrong. The CDR3 extends over 15 amino acids. CDR1 is SGHTA and CDR2 is FQGNSA in the germline V gene. The CDR3 is CASSPGRRRAYEQYF. CDR3 DNA sequence: TGTGCCAGCAGCCCTGGGCGCAGGAGGGCTTACGAGCAGTACTTC.

The CDR3 nucleotides are TGCGCCAGCAGCGGAACCGACAGAACACCCCTCCACTTT. This gives the protein CASSGTDRTPLHF. The V gene is TRBV5-1, the J gene TRBJ1-6, with D possibly being TRBD1 (5 bases). Trimming removed 4 bases from V and 11 bases from J, with 13 bases in between. CDR1 and CDR2 from the germline V gene are SGHRS and YFSETQ. The CDR3 is made up of 13 amino acids.

Many counts were recorded for this clonotype. The CDR3 DNA is TGCAGCGTTGCCGTGACAGGGGCGCGTGATGAGCAGTTCTTC. This translates into CSVAVTGARDEQFF. The chain carries TRBV29-1 and TRBJ2-1, with 8 positions matching TRBD1. V lost 4 bases to trimming and J lost 8 bases; unmatched junction nucleotides: 10. The germline V gene has CDR1 SQVTM and CDR2 ANQGSEA. This CDR3 has 14 residues.

The CDR3 nucleotides read TGTGCCAGCAGTTTATGGGGGACTAGATATGAGCAGTTCTTC. This encodes CASSLWGTRYEQFF. The genes are TRBV28 and TRBJ2-1; TRBD2 matches 8 bases. Per germline, CDR1 MDHEN and CDR2 SYDVKM. The ends lost 0 bases at V and 8 bases at J; junction bases unmatched: 3. The CDR3 spans 14 residues.

DNA of the CDR3: TGTGCCAGCAGCCGATCAGGGGGGTCCACCGGGGAGCTGTTTTTT. It codes for CASSRSGGSTGELFF. This chain joins TRBV28 and TRBJ2-2, with D possibly matching TRBD1 (7 bases). The ends were cut back, 6 bases at V and 4 bases at J, with 15 bases in the middle. Germline values: CDR1 MDHEN, CDR2 SYDVKM. There are 15 residues in the CDR3.

The table lists this clonotype with many counts. The junction and the germline gene differ at one end; a read error may be behind it. The chain combines TRBV20-1 with TRBJ2-5, with D maybe TRBD1 (6 bases). The CDR3 is made up of 12 amino acids. Germline V lookup: CDR1 DFQATT, CDR2 SNEGSKA (reference sequence). CDR3 in amino acids: CSAGTTKETQYF. Here the CDR3 DNA reads TGCAGTGCTGGGACAACCAAAGAAACCCAGTACTTC.

The CDR3 sequence: CASSFTYGTGSYEQYF. For the CDR3, the DNA is TGTGCCAGCAGTTTCACTTACGGGACAGGCTCCTACGAGCAGTACTTC. The rearrangement links TRBV28 to TRBJ2-7, with TRBD1 matching 8 bases. V dropped 3 bases and J dropped 0; count of bases not matched to a gene: 7. This CDR3 is 16 amino acids long. The germline V gene has CDR1 MDHEN and CDR2 SYDVKM. Complete variable domain (other parts from reference TRBV28 and TRBJ2-7): DVKVTQSSRYLVKRTGEKVFLECVQDMDHENMFWYRQDPGLGLRLIYFSYDVKMKEKGDIPEGYSVSREKKERFSLILESASTNQTSMYLCASSFTYGTGSYEQYFGPGTRLTVT.

The DNA for the CDR3 is TGTGCCAGCAGTTTAGGGGTCCCCAGTAATTCACCCCTCCACTTT. As protein: CASSLGVPSNSPLHF. V is TRBV12-3 or TRBV12-4 and J is TRBJ1-6, with no clear D. The CDR3 is made up of 15 amino acids. V gave up 1 base and J gave up 6 bases, with 10 bases separating them.

A single count supports this clonotype. The chain carries TRBV7-8 and TRBJ2-2, with D tentatively TRBD2 (6 bases). The CDR3 is made up of 12 amino acids. CDR1 and CDR2 (germline): SGHVS, FQNEAQ. V was cut by 7 bases and J by 7 bases, with 10 bases left in between. CDR3 protein: CASKSEGGELFF. Here the CDR3 DNA reads TGTGCCAGCAAATCGGAGGGCGGGGAGCTGTTTTTT.

This clonotype was seen at least ten times. The genes are TRBV12-3 or TRBV12-4 and TRBJ2-1; D gene unclear. Trimming removed 5 bases at V and 5 bases at J, with 16 bases between. The CDR3 is made up of 15 amino acids. In nucleotides, the CDR3 is TGTGCCAGCAGTCCTTGGACCAAGGACGACAATGAGCAGTTCTTC. Protein: CASSPWTKDDNEQFF.

Ten or more counts support this clonotype. CDR3 nucleotide sequence: TGTGCCAGCAGCTTGTCGGGGCTCCCAGACGAGCAGTTCTTC. It specifies CASSLSGLPDEQFF. The chain employs TRBV5-6 and TRBJ2-1, with D perhaps given as TRBD1 or TRBD2 (5 bases each). Trimming took 1 base from V and 10 from J, leaving 15 bases between them. The CDR3 totals 14 residues. Looked up from germline, CDR1 is SGHDT and CDR2 is YYEEEE.

This chain uses TRBV25-1 with TRBJ1-1; TRBD1 is a possible D gene (6 bases). V lost 4 bases, J lost 6 bases, and 18 bases lay in between. There are 15 residues in the CDR3. Germline V gives CDR1 MGHDK, CDR2 SYGVNS. The CDR3 nucleotides are TGTGCCAGCAGTGCCTTACAGGGTGGGGTGTCTGAAGCTTTCTTT. It is translated as CASSALQGGVSEAFF.

The chain combines TRBV6-2 or TRBV6-3 with TRBJ2-4, with TRBD2 identical over 9 bases. The end of the DNA is better explained by TRBJ2-5, so the J call may be wrong. The V gene's germline CDR1 is MNHEY and CDR2 SVGEGT. This CDR3 spans 16 amino acids. CDR3 amino acids: CASTFVAGEGLKTQYF. The DNA of the CDR3 is TGTGCCAGCACCTTCGTAGCGGGAGAGGGATTGAAGACCCAGTACTTC.

The chain uses TRBV30 and TRBJ2-5; 9 bases align to TRBD2. CDR3 size: 13 residues. The trim removed 4 bases at V and 5 bases at J, leaving 5 bases unmatched. Germline V CDR1 and CDR2: GTSNPN, SVGIG (reference sequence). CDR3 protein: CAWKAGGQETQYF. CDR3 coding DNA: TGTGCCTGGAAGGCGGGGGGGCAGGAGACCCAGTACTTC. Supplemented by reference TRBV30 and TRBJ2-5, the full variable domain reads SQTIHQWPATLVQPVGSPLSLECTVEGTSNPNLYWYRQAAGRGLQLLFYSVGIGQISSEVPQNLSASRPQDRQFILSSKKLLLSDSGFYLCAWKAGGQETQYFGPGTRLLVL.

The rearrangement joins TRBV6-6 to TRBJ1-3; D unclear. V was cut by 2 bases and J by 8 bases, with 10 bases left in between. CDR3 length equals 13 residues. Germline-derived CDR1 and CDR2 are MNHNY and SVGAGI (reference sequence). The chain's CDR3 is CASSYSGGDTIYF. DNA for the CDR3: TGTGCCAGCAGTTACAGTGGAGGAGACACCATATATTTT.

This clonotype was observed a few times. The chain uses TRBV6-1 and TRBJ1-4; D ambiguous. There are 18 residues in the CDR3. The germline V and J ends were trimmed by 10 bases and 3 bases, with 27 bases remaining between them. Germline CDR1 is MNHNS and CDR2 is SASEGT. The CDR3 DNA follows: TGTGCCATCTACGACGTCCGGACCGGGGTTAGGGCTAATGAAAAACTGTTTTTT. Translating it yields CAIYDVRTGVRANEKLFF.